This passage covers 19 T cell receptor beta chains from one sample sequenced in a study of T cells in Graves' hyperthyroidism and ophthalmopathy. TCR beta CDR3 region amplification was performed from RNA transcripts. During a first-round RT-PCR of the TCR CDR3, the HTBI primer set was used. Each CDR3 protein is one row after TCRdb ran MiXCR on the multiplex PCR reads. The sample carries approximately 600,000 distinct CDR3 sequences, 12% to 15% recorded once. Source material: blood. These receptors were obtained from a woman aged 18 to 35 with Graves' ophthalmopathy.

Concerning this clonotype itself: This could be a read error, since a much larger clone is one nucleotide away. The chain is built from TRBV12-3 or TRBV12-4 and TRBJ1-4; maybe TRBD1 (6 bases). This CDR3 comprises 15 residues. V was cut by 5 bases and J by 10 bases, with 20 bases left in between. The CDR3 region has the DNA TGTGCCAGCAGTGTCAGGGGACTCCTATCTGGAAAACTGTTTTTT. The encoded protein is CASSVRGLLSGKLFF.

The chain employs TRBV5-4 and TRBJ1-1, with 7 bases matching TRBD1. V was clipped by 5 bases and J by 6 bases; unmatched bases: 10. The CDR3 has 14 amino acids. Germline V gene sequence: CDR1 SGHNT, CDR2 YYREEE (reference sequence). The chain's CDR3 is CASSWTGGDAEAFF. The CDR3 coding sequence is TGTGCCAGCAGTTGGACAGGCGGGGACGCTGAAGCTTTCTTT. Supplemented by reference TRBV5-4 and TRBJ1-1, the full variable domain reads ETGVTQSPTHLIKTRGQQVTLRCSSQSGHNTVSWYQQALGQGPQFIFQYYREEENGRGNFPPRFSGLQFPNYSSELNVNALELDDSALYLCASSWTGGDAEAFFGQGTRLTVV.

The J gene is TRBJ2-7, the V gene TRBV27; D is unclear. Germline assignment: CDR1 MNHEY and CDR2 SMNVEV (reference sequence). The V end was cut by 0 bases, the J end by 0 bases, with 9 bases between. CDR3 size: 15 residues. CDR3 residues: CASSLSRSGSYEQYF. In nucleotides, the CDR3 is TGTGCCAGCAGTTTATCGAGGTCAGGCTCCTACGAGCAGTACTTC.

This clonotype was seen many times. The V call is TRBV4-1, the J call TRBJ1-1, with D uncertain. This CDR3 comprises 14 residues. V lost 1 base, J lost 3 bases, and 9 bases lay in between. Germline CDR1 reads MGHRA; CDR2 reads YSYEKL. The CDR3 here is CASSQGLTHTEAFF. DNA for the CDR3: TGCGCCAGCAGCCAAGGATTAACCCACACTGAAGCTTTCTTT.

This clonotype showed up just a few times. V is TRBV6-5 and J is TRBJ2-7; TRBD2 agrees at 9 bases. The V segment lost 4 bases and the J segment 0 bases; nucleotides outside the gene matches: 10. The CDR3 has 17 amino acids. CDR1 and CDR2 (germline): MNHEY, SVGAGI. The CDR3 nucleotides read TGTGCCAGCAGTTTCCAGTTGGCTAGCGGGGCCTCCTACGAGCAGTACTTC. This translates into CASSFQLASGASYEQYF.

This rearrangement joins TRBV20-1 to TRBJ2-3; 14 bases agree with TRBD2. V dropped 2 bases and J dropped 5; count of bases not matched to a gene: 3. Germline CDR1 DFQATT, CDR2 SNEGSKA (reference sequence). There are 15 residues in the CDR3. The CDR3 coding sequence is TGCAGTGCTAGACCGGGACTAGCGGGAGTAGATACGCAGTATTTT. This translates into CSARPGLAGVDTQYF.

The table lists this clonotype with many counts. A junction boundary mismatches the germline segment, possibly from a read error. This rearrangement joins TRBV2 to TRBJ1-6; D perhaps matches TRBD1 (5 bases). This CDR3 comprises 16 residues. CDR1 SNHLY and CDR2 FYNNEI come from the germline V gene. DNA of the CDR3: TGTACCAGCAGTGAAGGGCGGCAGGGAGGTCGATCACCCCTCCACTTT. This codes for CTSSEGRQGGRSPLHF.

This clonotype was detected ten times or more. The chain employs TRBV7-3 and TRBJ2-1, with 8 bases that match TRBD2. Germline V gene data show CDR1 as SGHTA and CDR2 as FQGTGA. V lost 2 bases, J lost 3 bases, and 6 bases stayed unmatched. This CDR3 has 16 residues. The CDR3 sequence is CASSLLTSGVYNEQFF. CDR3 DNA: TGTGCCAGCAGCTTACTTACTAGCGGAGTCTACAATGAGCAGTTCTTC.

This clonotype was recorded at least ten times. CDR3 in DNA: TGCAGTGCTAGAGACAGGGGAGAAAAACTGTTTTTT. This encodes CSARDRGEKLFF. V gene TRBV20-1 combines with J gene TRBJ1-4, with a tentative D call TRBD1 (6 bases). Trimming shortened V by 0 bases and J by 8 bases, and 7 bases separated the two germline ends. Germline V gene lookup returns CDR1 DFQATT and CDR2 SNEGSKA (reference sequence). The CDR3 is 12 residues long.

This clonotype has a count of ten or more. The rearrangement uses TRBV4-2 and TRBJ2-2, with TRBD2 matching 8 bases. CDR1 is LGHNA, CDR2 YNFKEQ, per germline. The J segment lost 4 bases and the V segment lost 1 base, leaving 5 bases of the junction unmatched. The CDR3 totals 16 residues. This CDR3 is CASSQGAGAGTGELFF. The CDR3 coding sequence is TGTGCCAGCAGCCAAGGAGCGGGAGCGGGCACCGGGGAGCTGTTTTTT.

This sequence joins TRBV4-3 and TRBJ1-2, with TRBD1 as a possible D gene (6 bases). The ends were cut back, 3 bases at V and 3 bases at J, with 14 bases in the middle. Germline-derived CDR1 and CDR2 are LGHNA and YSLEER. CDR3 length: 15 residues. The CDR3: CASSQNRAAYYGYTF. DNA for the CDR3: TGCGCCAGCAGCCAGAACAGGGCGGCCTACTATGGCTACACCTTC.

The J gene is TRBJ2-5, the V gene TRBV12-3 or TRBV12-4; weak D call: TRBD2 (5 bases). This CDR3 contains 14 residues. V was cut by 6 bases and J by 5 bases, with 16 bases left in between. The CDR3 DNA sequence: TGTGCCAGCAGCCCAGTAGCGTTTGGGGAGACCCAGTACTTC. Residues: CASSPVAFGETQYF.

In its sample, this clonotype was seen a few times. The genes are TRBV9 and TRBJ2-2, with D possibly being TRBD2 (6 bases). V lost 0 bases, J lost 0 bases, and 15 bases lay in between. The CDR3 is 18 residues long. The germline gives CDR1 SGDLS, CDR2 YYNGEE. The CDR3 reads CASSVGVAAQTNTGELFF. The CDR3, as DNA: TGTGCCAGCAGCGTAGGTGTAGCGGCACAGACGAACACCGGGGAGCTGTTTTTT. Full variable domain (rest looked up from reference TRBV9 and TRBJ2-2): DSGVTQTPKHLITATGQRVTLRCSPRSGDLSVYWYQQSLDQGLQFLIQYYNGEERAKGNILERFSAQQFPDLHSELNLSSLELGDSALYFCASSVGVAAQTNTGELFFGEGSRLTVL.

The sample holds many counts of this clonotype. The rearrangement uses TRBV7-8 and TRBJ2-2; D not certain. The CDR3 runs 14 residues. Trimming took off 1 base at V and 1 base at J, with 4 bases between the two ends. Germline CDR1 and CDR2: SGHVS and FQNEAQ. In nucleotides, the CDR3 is TGTGCCAGCAGCTTAGATCGGAACACCGGGGAGCTGTTTTTT. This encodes CASSLDRNTGELFF.

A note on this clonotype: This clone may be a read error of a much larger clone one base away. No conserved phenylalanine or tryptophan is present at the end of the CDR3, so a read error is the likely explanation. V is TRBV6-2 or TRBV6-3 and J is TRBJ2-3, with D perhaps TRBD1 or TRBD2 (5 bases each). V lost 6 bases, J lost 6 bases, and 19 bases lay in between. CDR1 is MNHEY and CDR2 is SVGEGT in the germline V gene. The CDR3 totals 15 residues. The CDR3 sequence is CASRPRAPGPDTQYL. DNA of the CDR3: TGTGCCAGCAGACCCCGGGCCCCGGGGCCCGATACGCAGTATCTT.

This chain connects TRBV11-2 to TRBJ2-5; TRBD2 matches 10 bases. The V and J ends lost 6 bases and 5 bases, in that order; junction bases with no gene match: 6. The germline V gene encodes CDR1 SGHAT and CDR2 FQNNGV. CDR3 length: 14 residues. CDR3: CASRLAGTKETQYF. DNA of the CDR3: TGTGCCAGCAGACTAGCGGGAACCAAGGAGACCCAGTACTTC.

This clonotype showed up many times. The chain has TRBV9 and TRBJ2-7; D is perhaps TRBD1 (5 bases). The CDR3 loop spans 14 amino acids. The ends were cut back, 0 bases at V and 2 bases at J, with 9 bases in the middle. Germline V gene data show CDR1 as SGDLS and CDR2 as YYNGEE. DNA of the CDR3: TGTGCCAGCAGCGTAGGAGCAGGGCCCTACGAGCAGTACTTC. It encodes CASSVGAGPYEQYF.

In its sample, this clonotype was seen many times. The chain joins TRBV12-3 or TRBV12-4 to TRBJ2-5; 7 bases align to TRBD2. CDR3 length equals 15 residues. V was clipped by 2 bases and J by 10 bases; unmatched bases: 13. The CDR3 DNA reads TGTGCCAGCAGTTTAAGGGACGCCTATTGGGAGGGCCAGTACTTC. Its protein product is CASSLRDAYWEGQYF.

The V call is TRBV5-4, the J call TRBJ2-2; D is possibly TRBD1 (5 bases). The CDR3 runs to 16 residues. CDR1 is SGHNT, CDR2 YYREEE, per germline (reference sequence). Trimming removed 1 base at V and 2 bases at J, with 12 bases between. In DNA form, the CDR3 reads TGTGCCAGCAGCTTGACGGTATGGGGCAACACCGGGGAGCTGTTTTTT. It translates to CASSLTVWGNTGELFF. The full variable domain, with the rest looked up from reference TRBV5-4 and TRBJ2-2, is ETGVTQSPTHLIKTRGQQVTLRCSSQSGHNTVSWYQQALGQGPQFIFQYYREEENGRGNFPPRFSGLQFPNYSSELNVNALELDDSALYLCASSLTVWGNTGELFFGEGSRLTVL.